These T cell receptor beta chains were read from a single sample in a study of shared clonotypes between healthy human individuals. TCRdb's table, derived via immunoSEQ multiplex PCR, lists solely in-frame clones and lacks some. The sample includes nearly 2 million clones, just under 95% of them seen just once. Sequencing was performed on naive CD8+ T cells sorted from blood. The source is a man aged 18 to 29 in good health. Both conserved end residues are part of each CDR3. The D gene is left open where the match is weak. Clone size is stated in some rows and not others, as once, few, many or a class when expanded.

j_gene,abundance,v_gene,d_gene,CDR3aa,CDR3nt
TRBJ1-1,once,TRBV5-6,.,CASSLIGNTEAFF,TGTGCCAGCAGCTTGATCGGGAACACTGAAGCTTTCTTT
TRBJ1-5,.,TRBV4-3,.,CASSQETGSRGGNQPQHF,TGCGCCAGCAGCCAAGAGACGGGGAGCCGGGGCGGCAATCAGCCCCAGCATTTT
TRBJ1-2,.,TRBV27,TRBD1,CASSRWTGGGYTF,TGTGCCAGCAGCCGATGGACAGGGGGAGGCTACACCTTC
TRBJ2-1,.,TRBV5-4,.,CASSPPDYNEQFF,TGTGCCAGCAGCCCACCCGACTACAATGAGCAGTTCTTC
TRBJ1-1,once,TRBV27,.,CASKQHQLNTEAFF,TGTGCCAGCAAACAACACCAGTTGAACACTGAAGCTTTCTTT
TRBJ1-1,.,TRBV5-4,TRBD1,CAIGQAPEAFF,TGTGCCATCGGACAGGCCCCTGAAGCTTTCTTT
TRBJ1-1,.,TRBV28,.,CASSLALTASTEAFF,TGTGCCAGCAGTTTAGCATTGACCGCTAGCACTGAAGCTTTCTTT
TRBJ1-1,.,TRBV30,.,CAWSEARWIGNTEAFF,TGTGCCTGGAGTGAGGCCCGTTGGATAGGGAACACTGAAGCTTTCTTT
TRBJ2-1,once,TRBV9,.,CASSVAEGEQFF,TGTGCCAGCAGCGTAGCGGAGGGTGAGCAGTTCTTC
TRBJ2-1,few,TRBV19,.,CATGDPNNEQFF,TGTGCCACCGGAGATCCTAACAATGAGCAGTTCTTC
TRBJ2-1,.,TRBV13,.,CASSVGINEQFF,TGTGCCAGCAGCGTCGGGATTAATGAGCAGTTCTTC
TRBJ2-1,.,TRBV5-6,TRBD1,CASSLEIQGASNEQFF,TGTGCCAGCAGCTTGGAAATACAGGGGGCCAGCAATGAGCAGTTCTTC
TRBJ1-1,once,TRBV27,.,CASRPRENTEAFF,TGTGCCAGCAGGCCTAGAGAGAACACTGAAGCTTTCTTT
TRBJ2-7,.,TRBV5-6,TRBD2,CASSWTSGRDYEQYF,TGTGCCAGCAGCTGGACTAGCGGGAGAGACTACGAGCAGTACTTC
TRBJ2-7,.,TRBV29-1,.,CSVLMIGISYEQYF,TGCAGCGTGCTCATGATTGGGATCTCCTACGAGCAGTACTTC
TRBJ2-1,.,TRBV27,TRBD2,CASSSRLAGDEQFF,TGTGCCAGCAGTTCCCGGCTAGCGGGCGATGAGCAGTTCTTC
TRBJ1-1,.,TRBV27,TRBD1,CASKYGTGVAEAFF,TGTGCCAGCAAATACGGGACAGGGGTCGCTGAAGCTTTCTTT
TRBJ2-2,.,TRBV27,.,CASSLNLNTGELFF,TGTGCCAGCAGTTTAAACTTGAACACCGGGGAGCTGTTTTTT
TRBJ1-2,.,TRBV9,.,CASSVGGGDYGYTF,TGTGCCAGCAGCGTAGGTGGGGGCGACTATGGCTACACCTTC
TRBJ2-6,once,TRBV27,.,CASTHTGAGANVLTF,TGTGCCAGCACGCATACGGGGGCGGGGGCCAACGTCCTGACTTTC
TRBJ2-7,.,TRBV6-5,TRBD2,CASSKQGTSSYEQYF,TGTGCCAGCAGCAAGCAAGGGACTAGCTCCTACGAGCAGTACTTC
TRBJ1-1,.,TRBV27,TRBD1,CASSATSWDSEAFF,TGTGCCAGCAGTGCAACGTCCTGGGACAGTGAAGCTTTCTTT
TRBJ2-3,.,TRBV7-6,TRBD2,CASSRTSGSTDTQYF,TGTGCCAGCAGTCGGACTAGCGGGAGCACAGATACGCAGTATTTT
TRBJ1-1,.,TRBV4-3,.,CASSPTGGPEAFF,TGCGCCAGCAGCCCAACTGGGGGGCCTGAAGCTTTCTTT
TRBJ2-5,.,TRBV4-3,TRBD2,CASSQDINIAGVYQETQYF,TGCGCCAGCAGCCAAGATATAAATATTGCGGGAGTGTACCAAGAGACCCAGTACTTC
TRBJ1-4,.,TRBV27,TRBD1,CASSWGTALNEKLFF,TGTGCCAGCAGTTGGGGGACAGCTCTTAATGAAAAACTGTTTTTT
TRBJ1-1,.,TRBV2,.,CASSGSAENTEAFF,TGTGCCAGCAGTGGATCCGCAGAAAACACTGAAGCTTTCTTT
TRBJ2-3,.,TRBV27,.,CASSLLIADTQYF,TGTGCCAGCAGTTTGTTGATAGCAGATACGCAGTATTTT
TRBJ2-5,.,TRBV11-2,TRBD1,CASSWTGGWEETQYF,TGTGCCAGCAGCTGGACAGGGGGCTGGGAAGAGACCCAGTACTTC
TRBJ2-2,.,TRBV13,.,CASSLAGNTGELFF,TGTGCCAGCAGCTTAGCGGGAAACACCGGGGAGCTGTTTTTT
TRBJ1-1,.,TRBV5-6,TRBD1,CASSVGQGSTEAFF,TGTGCCAGCAGCGTAGGACAGGGATCCACTGAAGCTTTCTTT
TRBJ2-3,.,TRBV5-1,TRBD1,CASSFRDSRTDTQYF,TGCGCCAGCAGCTTCCGGGACAGTCGCACAGATACGCAGTATTTT
TRBJ2-2,.,TRBV6-5,.,CASRRGYTGELFF,TGTGCCAGCAGACGGGGATACACCGGGGAGCTGTTTTTT
TRBJ1-5,.,TRBV29-1,.,CSVGPDGNQPQHF,TGCAGCGTTGGTCCAGATGGCAATCAGCCCCAGCATTTT
TRBJ2-4,.,TRBV7-9,.,CASSYRSGRWDSNIQYF,TGTGCCAGCAGCTACCGCTCGGGAAGATGGGACTCAAACATTCAGTACTTC
TRBJ2-7,.,TRBV28,.,CASSLRDGTYEQYF,TGTGCCAGCAGTTTACGGGACGGAACCTACGAGCAGTACTTC
TRBJ1-1,.,TRBV4-1,.,CASSQDRGFTEAFF,TGCGCCAGCAGCCAAGACCGAGGGTTCACTGAAGCTTTCTTT
TRBJ2-1,.,TRBV27,TRBD1,CASSNRDRGYNEQFF,TGTGCCAGCAGTAACCGGGACAGGGGGTACAATGAGCAGTTCTTC
TRBJ2-6,.,TRBV30,.,CAHRESGANVLTF,TGTGCCCACAGGGAGTCTGGGGCCAACGTCCTGACTTTC
TRBJ2-3,.,TRBV9,.,CASSVGGQWDTQYF,TGTGCCAGCAGCGTCGGGGGCCAATGGGATACGCAGTATTTT
TRBJ2-7,.,TRBV4-1,TRBD2,CASSQVASGTGEQYF,TGCGCCAGCAGCCAAGTGGCTAGCGGGACGGGGGAGCAGTACTTC
TRBJ2-7,.,TRBV7-9,.,CASSFLPDEQYF,TGTGCCAGCAGCTTCCTACCCGACGAGCAGTACTTC
TRBJ2-5,.,TRBV4-1,.,CASSQDGTLEETQYF,TGCGCCAGCAGCCAAGATGGGACGCTAGAGGAGACCCAGTACTTC
TRBJ2-4,.,TRBV27,TRBD2,CASIQDLGTSGNIQYF,TGTGCCAGCATCCAAGACCTTGGGACTAGCGGAAACATTCAGTACTTC
TRBJ1-1,few,TRBV6-5,.,CASSPYDSYTEAFF,TGTGCCAGCAGTCCGTATGACTCGTACACTGAAGCTTTCTTT
TRBJ2-3,.,TRBV5-6,.,CASSAEGTDTQYF,TGTGCCAGCAGCGCGGAAGGCACAGATACGCAGTATTTT
TRBJ2-7,.,TRBV5-6,.,CASSLGASPEQYF,TGTGCCAGCAGCTTGGGGGCCAGCCCCGAGCAGTACTTC